The 2 T cell receptor beta chains listed next were all sequenced from one sample in a study of cytomegalovirus exposure and HLA in healthy donors (dated by TCRdb to about 2017). Libraries were built with the immunoSEQ multiplex PCR assay. TCRdb retrieved this table from immuneACCESS and kept in-frame rearrangements only. Not all clones are present; in checked studies, unresolved V genes account for under half, and no reason is known for the remainder. This sample comprises some 200,000 clones, about 89% of them detected only once. 1.1% of the sample is in the top ten clones. The sequenced sample consisted of PBMCs. The receptors derive from a woman under 30 in good health and CMV-seronegative.

This rearrangement joins TRBV7-8 to TRBJ2-1; 9 bases are a match to TRBD2. The CDR3 length is 15 residues. Germline CDR1 and CDR2: SGHVS and FQNEAQ. V lost 1 base, J lost 8 bases, and 6 bases stayed unmatched. The CDR3 sequence is CASSLGTSGPHEQFF. CDR3 sequence (DNA): TGTGCCAGCAGCTTAGGCACTAGCGGGCCTCATGAGCAGTTCTTC.

The rearrangement links TRBV6-5 to TRBJ2-7; 7 bases are a match to TRBD1. This CDR3 has 12 amino acids. V lost 8 bases and J lost 6; bases outside the gene matches: 7. Germline assignment: CDR1 MNHEY and CDR2 SVGAGI. The CDR3 sequence is CASDDRAAEQYF. CDR3 bases: TGTGCCAGCGACGACAGGGCGGCCGAGCAGTACTTC.